The 24 T cell receptor beta chains reported below all come from one sample, sequenced in a study of shared clonotypes between healthy human individuals. Positive CCR7 selection of CD45RO-negative cells yielded the naive CD8 cells, and terminally differentiated effector memory CD45RA+ cells were excluded. The protocol was immunoSEQ multiplex PCR, while the TCRdb copy is restricted to in-frame clones and leaves out a portion. This repertoire shows about 2.1 million clones, approximately 94% found once; its top ten account for under 2%. The sequenced sample was naive CD8+ T cells from PBMCs. The receptors here all came from a man in his late teens or twenties in good health. Some clones in this sample may be carry-over from other donors' samples.

This sequence joins TRBV18 and TRBJ1-1; TRBD1 is a possible D gene (5 bases). Trimming removed 4 bases from V and 3 bases from J, with 15 bases in between. This CDR3 has 15 residues. CDR1 and CDR2 (germline): KGHSH, LQKENI. In DNA form, the CDR3 reads TGTGCCAGCTCACGGGCAGGGCCCCGGGACACTGAAGCTTTCTTT. Its protein product is CASSRAGPRDTEAFF.

The chain combines TRBV10-1 with TRBJ2-1; 8 bases fit TRBD2. Germline V lookup: CDR1 WNHNN, CDR2 SYGVQD (reference sequence). This CDR3 spans 19 amino acids. Trimming removed 0 bases from V and 5 bases from J; junction bases left unmatched: 15. CDR3 bases: TGCGCCAGCAGTGAGTCTTTGGGGAGCGGGAGTAAGGCGAACAATGAGCAGTTCTTC. Its translation is CASSESLGSGSKANNEQFF.

The chain employs TRBV28 and TRBJ2-3; 9 bases are a match to TRBD1. J lost 4 bases, V lost 4 bases, and 12 bases had no gene match. The germline V gene encodes CDR1 MDHEN and CDR2 SYDVKM. The CDR3 is 17 amino acids. The CDR3 spells CASSSQQGARVADTQYF. Written as DNA, the CDR3 is TGTGCCAGCAGTTCCCAACAGGGGGCGCGGGTTGCAGATACGCAGTATTTT.

CDR3 amino acids: CASSSSGGNEQFF. In nucleotides, the CDR3 is TGTGCCAGCAGCTCTAGTGGAGGGAATGAGCAGTTCTTC. The chain is built from TRBV7-2 and TRBJ2-1; perhaps TRBD2 as D (6 bases). Trimming stripped 4 bases from V and 7 bases from J, with 11 bases between. The CDR3 loop spans 13 amino acids. Germline-derived CDR1 and CDR2 are SGHTA and FQGNSA.

The chain employs TRBV7-9 and TRBJ1-2; no firm D call. The germline CDR1 and CDR2 sequences are SEHNR and FQNEAQ (reference sequence). The CDR3 runs 15 residues. V lost 1 base and J lost 4, with 13 bases in between. CDR3 residues: CASSLVLDRSYGYTF. CDR3 sequence (DNA): TGTGCCAGCAGCTTAGTCCTAGACCGCAGCTATGGCTACACCTTC.

The rearrangement joins TRBV27 to TRBJ1-1, with a possible D match to TRBD1 (5 bases). Germline V gene data show CDR1 as MNHEY and CDR2 as SMNVEV (reference sequence). This CDR3 has 15 residues. V lost 4 bases and J lost 5, with 17 bases in between. CDR3 DNA: TGTGCCAGCAGTTCCTCCGGACTGGGGGGAACTGAAGCTTTCTTT. Translating gives CASSSSGLGGTEAFF.

This clone was observed a few times. Other DNA sequences in this specimen translate into the identical CDR3. Written as DNA, the CDR3 is TGTGCCAGTAGTATAGCTCCGGGTATGAACACTGAAGCTTTCTTT. Translating it yields CASSIAPGMNTEAFF. The chain uses TRBV19 and TRBJ1-1; no clear D gene. Trimming stripped 1 base from V and 0 bases from J, with 9 bases between. The CDR3 runs to 15 residues. Germline CDR1 and CDR2: LNHDA and SQIVND (reference sequence).

As to this clone: Other nucleotide sequences in the sample specify the same CDR3. The chain uses TRBV6-5 and TRBJ1-1, with D unresolved. Trimming left V 2 bases short and J 0 bases short, with 7 bases between. The CDR3 covers 14 residues. Germline CDR1 reads MNHEY; CDR2 reads SVGAGI. The CDR3 loop reads CASSYGTLNTEAFF. In nucleotides, the CDR3 is TGTGCCAGCAGTTACGGTACGCTGAACACTGAAGCTTTCTTT.

This clone came up once. The rearrangement uses TRBV27 and TRBJ2-2, with 10 positions matching TRBD1. The CDR3 consists of 16 residues. J gave up 6 bases and V 5 bases, and 9 bases lay outside the gene matches. The germline gives CDR1 MNHEY, CDR2 SMNVEV (reference sequence). CDR3 region: CASSALLTGGPGELFF. CDR3 bases: TGTGCCAGCAGTGCTCTCCTGACAGGGGGCCCCGGGGAGCTGTTTTTT.

For this clone: Other DNA sequences in the same sample also yield this CDR3. This chain joins TRBV11-2 and TRBJ2-1; no reliable D call. V gave up 0 bases and J gave up 5 bases, with 5 bases separating them. The germline gives CDR1 SGHAT, CDR2 FQNNGV. The length of the CDR3 is 13 residues. The CDR3 loop reads CASSLELNNEQFF. DNA for the CDR3: TGTGCCAGCAGCTTAGAACTCAACAATGAGCAGTTCTTC.

The chain employs TRBV13 and TRBJ2-1; 8 positions match TRBD2. Germline CDR1 PRHDT, CDR2 FYEKMQ (reference sequence). There are 16 residues in the CDR3. The V gene end was trimmed by 6 bases and the J gene end by 0 bases; junction bases not matched to a gene: 7. CDR3: CASRLLSGGSYNEQFF. The CDR3 bases are TGTGCCAGCAGATTACTCAGCGGGGGCTCCTACAATGAGCAGTTCTTC.

The chain combines TRBV30 with TRBJ2-7; D assignment may be TRBD1 or TRBD2 (5 bases each). CDR1 is GTSNPN and CDR2 is SVGIG in the germline V gene (reference sequence). The length of the CDR3 is 14 residues. V was pared by 5 bases and J by 3 bases, with 17 bases between. The CDR3 spells CAWDRDPQSYEQYF. The DNA for the CDR3 is TGTGCCTGGGACCGGGACCCCCAAAGCTACGAGCAGTACTTC.

This clone has just a few counts. The rearrangement links TRBV2 to TRBJ2-2, with D unclear. The CDR3 length is 12 residues. V lost 7 bases to trimming and J lost 6 bases, with 9 bases between them. Germline CDR1 SNHLY, CDR2 FYNNEI. This CDR3 is CASITVAGELFF. In DNA, the CDR3 is TGTGCCAGCATCACGGTCGCCGGGGAGCTGTTTTTT.

The V call is TRBV5-8, the J call TRBJ2-2; the D gene is possibly TRBD2 (5 bases). The germline gives CDR1 SGHTS, CDR2 YDEGEE. Trimming removed 1 base from V and 4 bases from J, with 14 bases in between. CDR3 size: 16 residues. The CDR3 DNA follows: TGTGCCAGCAGCTTGTTTCTAGCCCAAGTCACCGGGGAGCTGTTTTTT. It specifies CASSLFLAQVTGELFF.

The chain combines TRBV4-2 with TRBJ2-7; TRBD1 or TRBD2 may be the D gene (5 bases each). CDR1 and CDR2 (germline): LGHNA, YNFKEQ. V was trimmed by 0 bases and J by 3 bases, leaving 18 bases between them. CDR3 length: 17 residues. The CDR3 DNA reads as TGTGCCAGCAGCCAAGATCCCCTTGGGGGAGAGAACTACGAGCAGTACTTC. This encodes CASSQDPLGGENYEQYF.

V usage is TRBV11-2 and J usage is TRBJ1-2, with D unclear. Trimming removed 1 base from V and 4 bases from J, with 7 bases in between. CDR3 length: 13 amino acids. Looked up from germline, CDR1 is SGHAT and CDR2 is FQNNGV. In DNA form, the CDR3 reads TGTGCCAGCAGCTTAGTTAAGGGCTATGGCTACACCTTC. Translated, it gives CASSLVKGYGYTF.

The V and J genes are TRBV28 and TRBJ1-2; 9 bases line up with TRBD1. After removal of 3 bases from V and 2 bases from J, the junction contained 7 bases not matched to a gene. From germline, CDR1 is MDHEN and CDR2 SYDVKM. This CDR3 is built from 16 residues. CDR3 in amino acids: CASSFLGTGHNYGYTF. The CDR3 bases are TGTGCCAGCAGTTTTCTCGGGACAGGGCACAACTATGGCTACACCTTC.

The chain uses TRBV7-9 and TRBJ2-7, with 8 bases matching TRBD2. The V gene end was trimmed by 0 bases and the J gene end by 0 bases; junction bases not matched to a gene: 7. The CDR3 length is 17 residues. Germline assignment: CDR1 SEHNR and CDR2 FQNEAQ (reference sequence). CDR3 in amino acids: CASSLAVLAASSYEQYF. As DNA, the CDR3 is TGTGCCAGCAGCTTAGCCGTACTAGCGGCGAGCTCCTACGAGCAGTACTTC.

As regards this clone: The sample holds other DNA sequences that translate to the same CDR3. The chain couples TRBV6-4 to TRBJ2-1; perhaps TRBD2 as D (6 bases). The ends were cut back, 0 bases at V and 1 base at J, with 10 bases in the middle. The germline CDR1 and CDR2 sequences are MRHNA and SNTAGT. CDR3 length: 16 amino acids. The CDR3 DNA sequence: TGTGCCAGCAGTGACTCGGGACTTGTGTCCTACAATGAGCAGTTCTTC. Translated, it gives CASSDSGLVSYNEQFF.

The chain joins TRBV10-3 to TRBJ2-7, with 7 bases matching TRBD2. The V gene end was trimmed by 5 bases and the J gene end by 2 bases; junction bases not matched to a gene: 15. This CDR3 comprises 17 residues. Germline V gene data show CDR1 as ENHRY and CDR2 as SYGVKD. CDR3 DNA: TGTGCCATCAGTAAACTAGCGACCACAGGACCCACCTACGAGCAGTACTTC. Its translation is CAISKLATTGPTYEQYF.

The chain joins TRBV15 to TRBJ2-1; 7 bases line up with TRBD2. The CDR3 spans 16 residues. Unmatched junction bases numbered 5, after V lost 1 base and J lost 2 bases. Germline V gene data show CDR1 as LNHNV and CDR2 as YYDKDF (reference sequence). The CDR3 loop reads CATSRGLADTYNEQFF. CDR3 in DNA: TGTGCCACCAGCAGAGGCCTAGCGGATACCTACAATGAGCAGTTCTTC.

V and J are TRBV28 and TRBJ1-1, with 11 bases that match TRBD1. Germline CDR1 MDHEN, CDR2 SYDVKM. The J segment lost 3 bases and the V segment lost 3 bases, leaving 3 bases of the junction unmatched. The CDR3 extends over 15 amino acids. CDR3 nucleotide sequence: TGTGCCAGCAGTTTCAGGGACAGGGGGTACACTGAAGCTTTCTTT. It translates to CASSFRDRGYTEAFF.

This chain links TRBV27 with TRBJ1-1; a weak D match, TRBD1 (5 bases). The CDR3 runs to 15 residues. Germline CDR1 and CDR2: MNHEY and SMNVEV (reference sequence). Trimming pared 6 bases from V and 1 base from J, leaving 15 bases between. CDR3 sequence: CASSIGIGANTEAFF. As DNA, the CDR3 is TGTGCCAGCAGCATAGGAATCGGGGCGAACACTGAAGCTTTCTTT.

V gene TRBV28 combines with J gene TRBJ1-1, with 7 bases identical to TRBD1. Trimming cost V 7 bases and J 4 bases; bases outside gene matches: 12. Germline CDR1 and CDR2: MDHEN and SYDVKM. The CDR3 contains 15 residues. CDR3 DNA sequence: TGTGCCAGCACGAGTCGACAGGGTCCTGGCACTGAAGCTTTCTTT. Protein product: CASTSRQGPGTEAFF.